The 2 T cell receptor beta chains below were found in one sample sequenced in a study of T cells after yellow fever vaccination (dated by TCRdb to about 2019). Library construction relied on 5' RACE. Sequencing took place on an Illumina HiSeq 2500. TCRdb trimmed public reads at Q25 via fastp, called clones via MiXCR and kept in-frame beta chains. Rows with one shared CDR3 protein collapse into an entry with the most common genes and DNA. This sample comprises around 550,000 distinct CDR3 sequences, about a fifth of them detected only once. The biggest ten clones account for 14% of the sample. The sample's treatment or condition label is to be understood as: live attenuated yellow fever vaccine strain. This material consisted of PBMCs, taken 15 days after the yellow fever booster vaccination. These receptors were obtained from a young man who received the YFV17D yellow fever vaccine.

This clonotype was detected a few times. The chain joins TRBV5-1 to TRBJ2-7; D unresolved. The CDR3 is 14 residues long. The germline V and J ends were trimmed by 0 bases and 2 bases, with 9 bases remaining between them. Germline V gene data show CDR1 as SGHRS and CDR2 as YFSETQ. The CDR3 region is CASSLDTLTYEQYF. In nucleotides, the CDR3 is TGCGCCAGCAGCTTGGACACACTTACCTACGAGCAGTACTTC.

The rearrangement uses TRBV29-1 and TRBJ2-3, with 10 bases that match TRBD2. This CDR3 contains 18 residues. Germline values: CDR1 SQVTM, CDR2 ANQGSEA. Unmatched junction bases numbered 20, after V lost 5 bases and J lost 6 bases. DNA of the CDR3: TGCAGCGTTTGGGGCTCCTGGACTAGCGGTCTTACAAGGGATACGCAGTATTTT. This codes for CSVWGSWTSGLTRDTQYF.